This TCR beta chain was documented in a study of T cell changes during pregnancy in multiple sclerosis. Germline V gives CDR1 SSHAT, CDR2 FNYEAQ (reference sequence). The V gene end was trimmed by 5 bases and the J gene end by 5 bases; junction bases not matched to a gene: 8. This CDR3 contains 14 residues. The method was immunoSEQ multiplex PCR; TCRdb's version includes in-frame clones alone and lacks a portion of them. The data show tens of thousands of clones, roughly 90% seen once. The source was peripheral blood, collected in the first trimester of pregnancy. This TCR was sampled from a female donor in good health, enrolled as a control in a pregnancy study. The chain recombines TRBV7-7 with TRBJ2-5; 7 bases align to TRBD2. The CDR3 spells CASSLGGSGETQYF. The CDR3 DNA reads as TGTGCCAGCAGCCTCGGGGGGTCGGGGGAGACCCAGTACTTC.